This TCR beta chain was retrieved from a study of T cell repertoires in cytomegalovirus infection. For the study at large: CMV infection plus the matching HLA type was flagged by public TCR beta signatures. Study-wide results and caveats: The cumulative frequency of public TCR beta families identified carriers of CMV plus the relevant HLA.

CDR3 length equals 15 residues. Germline values: CDR1 SGHVS, CDR2 FNYEAQ. Trimming pared 1 base from V and 2 bases from J, leaving 11 bases between. This clonotype was detected ten times or more. Its antigen is as yet unknown. TCRdb itself ran the reads through MiXCR, one entry per CDR3 protein. The sample holds about 300,000 distinct CDR3 sequences; 9.6% are singletons and the top ten take around 2.6%. The material sequenced was PBMCs. The chain combines TRBV7-6 with TRBJ2-5, with D possibly TRBD1 on 5 matching bases. This clonotype originated in a human donor in good health (CMV status not recorded). Some clones in this sample may be carry-over from other donors' samples. CDR3 bases: TGTGCCAGCAGCTTAGTAATAGACAGACAAGAGACCCAGTACTTC. Protein product: CASSLVIDRQETQYF. The entire variable domain, with the rest obtained from reference TRBV7-6 and TRBJ2-5, is as follows: GAGVSQSPRYKVTKRGQDVALRCDPISGHVSLYWYRQALGQGPEFLTYFNYEAQQDKSGLPNDRFSAERPEGSISTLTIQRTEQRDSAMYRCASSLVIDRQETQYFGPGTRLLVL.